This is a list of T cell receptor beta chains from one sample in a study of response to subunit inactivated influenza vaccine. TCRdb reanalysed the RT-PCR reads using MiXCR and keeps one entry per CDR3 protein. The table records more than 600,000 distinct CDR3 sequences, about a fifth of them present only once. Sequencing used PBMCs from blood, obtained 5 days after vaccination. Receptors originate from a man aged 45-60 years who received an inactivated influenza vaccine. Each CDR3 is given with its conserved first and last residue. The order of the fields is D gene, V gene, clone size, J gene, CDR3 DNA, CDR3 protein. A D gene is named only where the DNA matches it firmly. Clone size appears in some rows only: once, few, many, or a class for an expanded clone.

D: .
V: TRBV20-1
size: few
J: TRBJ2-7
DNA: TGCAGTGCTAGAGATCAAGGCAGAACCTACGAGCAGTACTTC
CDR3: CSARDQGRTYEQYF

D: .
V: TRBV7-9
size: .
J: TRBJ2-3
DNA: TGTGCCAGCAGCTCCGACGCCAGGGCTAGGTGGGATTTT
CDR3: CASSSDARARWDF

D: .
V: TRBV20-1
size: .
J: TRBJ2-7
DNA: TGCAGTGCTGCGGACTCTCCCTACGAGCAGTACTTC
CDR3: CSAADSPYEQYF

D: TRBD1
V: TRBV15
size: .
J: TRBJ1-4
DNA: TGTGCCACCAGCAGATCGACAGGGGGCATTGAAAAACTGTTTTTT
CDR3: CATSRSTGGIEKLFF

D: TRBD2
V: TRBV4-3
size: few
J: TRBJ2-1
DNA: TGCGCCAGCAGCCAAGATCTCGGTAGCGGGCCCCCCTACAATGAGCAGTTCTTC
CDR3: CASSQDLGSGPPYNEQFF

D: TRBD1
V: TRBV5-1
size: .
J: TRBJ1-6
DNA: TGCGCCAGCAGCTTTAACAGGGGCGAGAATTCACCCCTCTACTTT
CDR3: CASSFNRGENSPLYF

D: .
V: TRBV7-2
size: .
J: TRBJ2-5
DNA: TGTGCCAGCAGCTTCTCGGTGGAGACCCAGTACTTC
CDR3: CASSFSVETQYF

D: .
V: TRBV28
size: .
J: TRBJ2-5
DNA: TGTGCCAGCAGTCTTTTTTCTCCACCCCTAATGTACTTC
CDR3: CASSLFSPPLMYF

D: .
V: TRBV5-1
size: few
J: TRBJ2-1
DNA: TGCGCCAGCAGCACCGGGACACCCGCCTCCTACAATGAGCAGTTCTTC
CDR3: CASSTGTPASYNEQFF

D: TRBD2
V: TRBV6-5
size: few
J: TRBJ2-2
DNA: TGTGCCAGCAGTTACTCGAGTCTAGCGGGAGCCGGGGAGCTGTTTTTT
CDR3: CASSYSSLAGAGELFF

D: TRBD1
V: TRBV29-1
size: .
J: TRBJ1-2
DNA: TGCAGCGTTGTGGGTCCAGGGGGCGCAGGCTACACCTTC
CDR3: CSVVGPGGAGYTF

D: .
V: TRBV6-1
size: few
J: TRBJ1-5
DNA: TGTGCCAGCAGAGGGGGTGAGAATCAGCCCCAGCATTTT
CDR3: CASRGGENQPQHF

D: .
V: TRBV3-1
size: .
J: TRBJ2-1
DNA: TGTGCCAGCAGCCAAGACGTGTCCTACAATGAGCAGTTCTTC
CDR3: CASSQDVSYNEQFF

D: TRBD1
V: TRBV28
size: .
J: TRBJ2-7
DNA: TGTGCCAGCAAATGGACAGGGGGGAAATCCTACGAGCAGTACTTC
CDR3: CASKWTGGKSYEQYF

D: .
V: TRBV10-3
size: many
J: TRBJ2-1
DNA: TGTGCCATCAGTAAGGACGAGCTGCAGTTCTTC
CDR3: CAISKDELQFF

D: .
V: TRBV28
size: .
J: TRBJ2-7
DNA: TGTGCCAGCACCATTACTAGTTATACCCGATCCTACGAGCAGTACTTC
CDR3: CASTITSYTRSYEQYF

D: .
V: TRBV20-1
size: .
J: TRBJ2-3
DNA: TGCAGTGCTAGGGGTAGTGAGACAGATACGCAGTATTTT
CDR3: CSARGSETDTQYF

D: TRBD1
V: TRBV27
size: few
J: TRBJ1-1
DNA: TGTGCCAGCAGTTTACTGACAGGGGGAAGTATCACTGAAGCTTTCTTT
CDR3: CASSLLTGGSITEAFF

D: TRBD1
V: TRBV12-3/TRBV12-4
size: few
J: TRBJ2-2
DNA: TGTGCCAGCAGTCCACACAGGGGTTCCGGGGAGCTGTTTTTT
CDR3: CASSPHRGSGELFF

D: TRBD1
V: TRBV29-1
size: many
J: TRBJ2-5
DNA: TGCAGCGTTGACTATGCGACAGGGGGCGAGGAGACCCAGTACTTC
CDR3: CSVDYATGGEETQYF

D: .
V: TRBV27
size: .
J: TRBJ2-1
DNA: TGTGCCAGCAGTTTTACTACACACAATGAGCAGTTCTTC
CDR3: CASSFTTHNEQFF

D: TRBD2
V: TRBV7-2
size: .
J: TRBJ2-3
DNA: TGTGCCAGCAGACCCGGACTAGTGTCAGATACGCAGTATTTT
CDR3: CASRPGLVSDTQYF

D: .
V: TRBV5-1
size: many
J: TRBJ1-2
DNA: TGCGCCAGCAGCTTGGAGGCAGCGGCTAACTATGGCTACACCTTC
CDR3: CASSLEAAANYGYTF

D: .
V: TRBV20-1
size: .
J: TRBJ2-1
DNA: TGCAGTGCTAGAGATAAGGCTAGCTACAATGAGCAGTTCTTC
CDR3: CSARDKASYNEQFF

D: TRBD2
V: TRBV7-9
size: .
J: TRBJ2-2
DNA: TGTGCCAGCAGCGGGACTAGCCAGAACACCGGGGAGCTGTTTTTT
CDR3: CASSGTSQNTGELFF

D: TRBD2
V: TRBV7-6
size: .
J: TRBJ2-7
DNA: TGTGCCAGCAGCTTAGAAGCGGGGGACGTCTACGAGCAGTACTTC
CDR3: CASSLEAGDVYEQYF

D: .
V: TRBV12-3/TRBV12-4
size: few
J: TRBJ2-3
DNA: TGTGCCAGTCGAGGACTACAGGGTGGGACAGATACGCAGTATTTT
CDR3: CASRGLQGGTDTQYF

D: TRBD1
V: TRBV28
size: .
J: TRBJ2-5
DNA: TGTGCCAGCAGCAAACCCCGGGACAGGGTGGAGGAGACCCAGTACTTC
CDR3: CASSKPRDRVEETQYF

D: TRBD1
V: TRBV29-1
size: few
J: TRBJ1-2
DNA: TGCAGCGCCTCACCTGGACAGGGCCGTAGGGGCTACACCTTC
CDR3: CSASPGQGRRGYTF

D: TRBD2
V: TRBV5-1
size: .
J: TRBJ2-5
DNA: TGCGCCAGCAGCTTGGCCGTGGATAGCGGGGGTCCTGGAGAGACCCAGTACTTC
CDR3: CASSLAVDSGGPGETQYF

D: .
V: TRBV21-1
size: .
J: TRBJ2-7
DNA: TGTGCCAGCAAAGGTTCGGCTAGCGGGGGTTACGAGCAGTACTTC
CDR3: CASKGSASGGYEQYF

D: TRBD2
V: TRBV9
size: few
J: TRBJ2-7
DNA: TGTGCCAGCAGCGTAGGGACTAGAGAGTACGAGCAGTACTTC
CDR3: CASSVGTREYEQYF

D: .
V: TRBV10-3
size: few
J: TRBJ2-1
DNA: TGTGCCATCAGTGACTCCGGAGATGAGCAGTTCTTC
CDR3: CAISDSGDEQFF

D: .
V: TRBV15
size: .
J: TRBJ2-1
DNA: TGTGCCACCAGCAGAGGAGGTTCCGGGCAGTACAATGAGCAGTTCTTC
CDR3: CATSRGGSGQYNEQFF

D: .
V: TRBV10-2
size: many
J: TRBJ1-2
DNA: TGCGCCAGCAGCGCTCTCCGACAGGTCGATGGCTACACCTTC
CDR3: CASSALRQVDGYTF

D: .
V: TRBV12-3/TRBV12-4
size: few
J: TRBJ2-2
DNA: TGTGCCAGCCGACCCGGACCTTGGGGGGACACCGGGGAGCTGTTTTTT
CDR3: CASRPGPWGDTGELFF